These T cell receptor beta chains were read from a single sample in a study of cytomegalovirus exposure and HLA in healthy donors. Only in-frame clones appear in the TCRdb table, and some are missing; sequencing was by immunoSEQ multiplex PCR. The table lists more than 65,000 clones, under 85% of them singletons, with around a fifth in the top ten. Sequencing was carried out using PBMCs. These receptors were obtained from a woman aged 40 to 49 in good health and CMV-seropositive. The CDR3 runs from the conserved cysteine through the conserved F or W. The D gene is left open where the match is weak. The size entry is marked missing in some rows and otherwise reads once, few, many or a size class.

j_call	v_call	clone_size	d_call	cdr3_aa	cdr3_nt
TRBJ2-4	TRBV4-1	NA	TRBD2	CASRTGTSERNIQYF	TGCGCCAGCAGGACAGGGACTAGCGAAAGAAACATTCAGTACTTC
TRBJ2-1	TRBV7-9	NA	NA	CASDSSYNEQFF	TGTGCCAGCGATAGCTCCTACAATGAGCAGTTCTTC
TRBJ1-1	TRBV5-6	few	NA	CASSTTGEAFF	TGTGCCAGCAGCACCACAGGTGAAGCTTTCTTT
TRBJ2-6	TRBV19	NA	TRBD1	CASSARTGAGANVLTF	TGTGCCAGTAGTGCCCGAACAGGGGCTGGGGCCAACGTCCTGACTTTC
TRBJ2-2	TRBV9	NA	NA	CASSASTGELFF	TGTGCCAGCAGCGCCTCCACCGGGGAGCTGTTTTTT
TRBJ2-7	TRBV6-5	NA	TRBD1	CASSYFPGQSYEQYF	TGTGCCAGCAGTTACTTCCCGGGACAGTCCTACGAGCAGTACTTC
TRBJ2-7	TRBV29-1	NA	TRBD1	CSGGQGTYEQYF	TGCAGCGGGGGACAGGGGACCTACGAGCAGTACTTC
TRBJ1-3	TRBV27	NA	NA	CASSLSAGGGNTIYF	TGTGCCAGCAGTTTATCGGCGGGGGGCGGAAACACCATATATTTT
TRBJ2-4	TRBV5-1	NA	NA	CASSLGTGKNIQYF	TGCGCCAGCAGCTTGGGTACAGGGAAAAACATTCAGTACTTC
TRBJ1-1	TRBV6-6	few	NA	CASSASGLGTEAFF	TGTGCCAGCAGTGCCTCAGGACTTGGGACTGAAGCTTTCTTT
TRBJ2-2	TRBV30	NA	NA	CAWRRGAGELFF	TGTGCCTGGAGACGGGGAGCCGGGGAGCTGTTTTTT
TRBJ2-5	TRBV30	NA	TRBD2	CAWSGSGRAGETQYF	TGTGCCTGGAGTGGGAGCGGGAGGGCCGGAGAGACCCAGTACTTC
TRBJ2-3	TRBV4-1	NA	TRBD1	CASSQVGTGGGEDTQYF	TGCGCCAGCAGCCAAGTTGGGACAGGGGGCGGGGAGGATACGCAGTATTTT
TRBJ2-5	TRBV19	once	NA	CATEFQEKETQYF	TGTGCCACCGAGTTCCAGGAAAAAGAGACCCAGTACTTC
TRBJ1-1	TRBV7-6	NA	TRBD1	CASSPEQGDTEAFF	TGTGCCAGCAGCCCTGAGCAGGGGGACACTGAAGCTTTCTTT
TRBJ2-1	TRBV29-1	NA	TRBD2	CSVDSGINEQFF	TGCAGCGTTGATAGCGGGATCAATGAGCAGTTCTTC
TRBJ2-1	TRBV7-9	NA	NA	CASSFPGASEQFF	TGTGCCAGCAGCTTTCCTGGGGCCAGTGAGCAGTTCTTC
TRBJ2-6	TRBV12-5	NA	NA	CASGRSGRGANVLTF	TGTGCTAGTGGCCGGTCGGGGAGAGGGGCCAACGTCCTGACTTTC
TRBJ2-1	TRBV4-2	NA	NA	CASSPHDGVPYNEQFF	TGTGCCAGCAGCCCCCACGACGGAGTGCCCTACAATGAGCAGTTCTTC
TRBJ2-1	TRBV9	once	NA	CASSSSGSLYNEQFF	TGTGCCAGCAGCTCCTCGGGATCCCTTTACAATGAGCAGTTCTTC
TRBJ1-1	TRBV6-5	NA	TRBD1	CASNPGQGRYTEAFF	TGTGCCAGCAACCCGGGACAGGGGAGGTACACTGAAGCTTTCTTT
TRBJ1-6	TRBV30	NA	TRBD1	CAWSRATGHYNSPLHF	TGTGCCTGGAGTAGAGCGACAGGGCATTATAATTCACCCCTCCACTTT
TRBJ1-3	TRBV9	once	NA	CASSHPAGVEGNTIYF	TGTGCCAGCAGCCATCCTGCAGGGGTTGAGGGAAACACCATATATTTT
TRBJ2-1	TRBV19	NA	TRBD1	CASSIGQGMGEQFF	TGTGCCAGTAGTATAGGACAGGGGATGGGTGAGCAGTTCTTC
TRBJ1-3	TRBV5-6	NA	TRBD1	CASSLGDRYHSGNTIYF	TGTGCCAGCAGCTTGGGGGACAGGTATCACTCTGGAAACACCATATATTTT
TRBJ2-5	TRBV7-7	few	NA	CASSQWGGDTPDQTQYF	TGTGCCAGCAGTCAATGGGGGGGGGACACCCCGGATCAGACCCAGTACTTC
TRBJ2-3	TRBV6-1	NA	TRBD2	CALSGTNTDTQYF	TGTGCCCTTAGCGGGACAAACACAGATACGCAGTATTTT
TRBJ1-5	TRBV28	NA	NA	CASSRNQPQHF	TGTGCCAGCAGCCGGAATCAGCCCCAGCATTTT
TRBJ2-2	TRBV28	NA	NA	CASSSPPHWTRKNTGELFF	TGTGCCAGCAGTTCCCCGCCCCATTGGACACGAAAAAACACCGGGGAGCTGTTTTTT
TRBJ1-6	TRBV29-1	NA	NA	CSVAQGLDSPLHF	TGCAGCGTTGCCCAGGGGTTGGATTCACCCCTCCACTTT
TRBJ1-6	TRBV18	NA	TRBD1	CASSLSGTGVNSPLHF	TGTGCCAGCTCACTCTCCGGGACAGGGGTTAATTCACCCCTCCACTTT
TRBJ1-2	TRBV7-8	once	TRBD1	CASSQKGQPYGYTF	TGTGCCAGCAGTCAAAAGGGACAGCCCTATGGCTACACCTTC
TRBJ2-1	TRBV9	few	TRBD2	CASSDDPLAGESNEQFF	TGTGCCAGCAGCGACGACCCACTAGCGGGAGAGTCCAATGAGCAGTTCTTC
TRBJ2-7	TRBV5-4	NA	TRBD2	CASSLAGGPVQQYF	TGTGCCAGCAGCTTAGCGGGGGGCCCCGTCCAGCAGTACTTC
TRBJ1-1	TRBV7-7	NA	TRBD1	CASTYLPPGTGAARTEAFF	TGTGCCAGCACCTACCTTCCCCCGGGGACAGGGGCCGCAAGGACTGAAGCTTTCTTT
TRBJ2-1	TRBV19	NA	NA	CASSDGPGVAEQFF	TGTGCCAGTAGCGATGGCCCTGGAGTAGCGGAGCAGTTCTTC
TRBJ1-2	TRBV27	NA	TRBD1	CASSRQGAGGHTF	TGTGCCAGCAGCCGACAGGGGGCGGGTGGCCACACCTTC
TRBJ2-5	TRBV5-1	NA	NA	CASSFDSAQETQYF	TGCGCCAGCAGCTTCGACAGTGCCCAAGAGACCCAGTACTTC